The clone carrying this TCR beta chain came up a few times. Its antigen is unidentified. The data are from a study of T-cell reconstitution after alpha-beta-depleted transplantation in children. Study-wide findings and caveats: Newly made T cells mostly supplied T-cell counts and diversity one year after transplant. Surviving thymic progenitors and recipient T cells were the source of high TCRbeta diversity at day 60 in some patients.

Trimming took 1 base from V and 7 from J, leaving 13 bases between them. The CDR3 sequence is 14 residues long. Germline CDR1 is MNHEY and CDR2 is SMNVEV (reference sequence). Unique molecular identifiers were incorporated into the prepared TCRbeta library. TCRdb ran MiXCR on the PCR reads and lists one entry per CDR3 protein. The repertoire holds a few hundred thousand distinct CDR3 sequences, with 25% to 30% as singletons. The input for sequencing was PBMCs, taken before TCRalphabeta/CD19-depleted stem cell transplant. The V and J genes are TRBV27 and TRBJ1-2, with TRBD1 as a possible D gene (6 bases). The TCR comes from a boy younger than two with Wiskott-Aldrich syndrome, due to receive a stem cell transplant. This CDR3 is CASSLFFRGGGYTF. CDR3 DNA: TGTGCCAGCAGTTTATTCTTCCGAGGGGGTGGCTACACCTTC.